This T cell receptor beta chain emerged from a study of blood T cell repertoires in COVID-19. About the study: Acute and convalescent COVID-19 specimens originated in the United States, Italy and Spain.

Profiling relied on immunoSEQ multiplex PCR, and the TCRdb table lists in-frame clones only, not all of them. The profile shows about 330,000 clones, 92% of them singletons. The germline V gene encodes CDR1 SGHDT and CDR2 YYEEEE. Between the trimmed V and J ends, which lost 0 bases and 1 base, there was a span of 8 bases. The CDR3 totals 14 residues. Participants were aged roughly 18 to 89 years from about two dozen US areas. Membership in each cohort depended on participant-reported clinical history. Recovered participants had two consecutive negative NP/OP PCR tests, healthcare professional clearance, or symptom resolution.

Sequenced input: PBMCs or T cells enriched from blood (not recorded which). The V call is TRBV5-6, the J call TRBJ2-7; D uncertain. The TCR originated in a woman in her 30s who had recovered from COVID-19. The CDR3 bases are TGTGCCAGCAGCTTGGACGCGATGTCCTACGAGCAGTACTTC. It translates to CASSLDAMSYEQYF.